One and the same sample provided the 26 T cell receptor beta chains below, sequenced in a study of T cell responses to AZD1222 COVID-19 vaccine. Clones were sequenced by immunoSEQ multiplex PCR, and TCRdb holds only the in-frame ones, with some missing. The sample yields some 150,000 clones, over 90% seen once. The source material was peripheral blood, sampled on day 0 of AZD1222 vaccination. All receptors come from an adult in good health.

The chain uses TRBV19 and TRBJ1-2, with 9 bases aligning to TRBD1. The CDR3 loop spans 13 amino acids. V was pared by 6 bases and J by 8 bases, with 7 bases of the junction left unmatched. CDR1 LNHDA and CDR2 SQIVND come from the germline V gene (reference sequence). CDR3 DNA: TGTGCCAGTAGCCGGGACAGGGTATCAGGCTACACCTTC. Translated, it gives CASSRDRVSGYTF.

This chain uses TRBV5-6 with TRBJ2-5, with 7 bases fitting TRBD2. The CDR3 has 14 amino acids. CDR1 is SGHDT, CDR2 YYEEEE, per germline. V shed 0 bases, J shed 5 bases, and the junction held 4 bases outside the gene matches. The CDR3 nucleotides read TGTGCCAGCAGCTTGGTTTCCGGGGGGGAGACCCAGTACTTC. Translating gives CASSLVSGGETQYF.

As DNA, the CDR3 is TGCGCCAGCAGCCCTCGGGACAGCCATTTTAGAGTCGGCTACACCTTC. As protein: CASSPRDSHFRVGYTF. The chain carries TRBV4-1 and TRBJ1-2; 7 bases align to TRBD1. The length of the CDR3 is 16 residues. Trimming removed 4 bases from V and 8 bases from J; junction bases left unmatched: 16. In germline, CDR1 is MGHRA, CDR2 YSYEKL.

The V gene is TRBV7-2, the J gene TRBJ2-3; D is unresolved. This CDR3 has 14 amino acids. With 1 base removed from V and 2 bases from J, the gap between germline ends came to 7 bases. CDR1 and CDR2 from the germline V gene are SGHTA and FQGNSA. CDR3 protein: CASSLVPYTDTQYF. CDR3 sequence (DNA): TGTGCCAGCAGCTTAGTTCCCTACACAGATACGCAGTATTTT.

As DNA, the CDR3 is TGTGCCAGCAGTGAATCCCGCTACAGGGGCTTCTATGGCTACACCTTC. It encodes CASSESRYRGFYGYTF. This chain links TRBV6-1 with TRBJ1-2; 7 positions match TRBD1. Looked up from germline, CDR1 is MNHNS and CDR2 is SASEGT. The CDR3 spans 16 residues. With V trimmed by 2 bases and J by 4 bases, 10 bases remained unmatched.

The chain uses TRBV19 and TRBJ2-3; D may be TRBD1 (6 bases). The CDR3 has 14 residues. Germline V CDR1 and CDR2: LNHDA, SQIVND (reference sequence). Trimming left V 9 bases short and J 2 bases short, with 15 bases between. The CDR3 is CASSPGHNTDTQYF. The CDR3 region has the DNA TGTGCCAGCAGTCCGGGACACAACACAGATACGCAGTATTTT.

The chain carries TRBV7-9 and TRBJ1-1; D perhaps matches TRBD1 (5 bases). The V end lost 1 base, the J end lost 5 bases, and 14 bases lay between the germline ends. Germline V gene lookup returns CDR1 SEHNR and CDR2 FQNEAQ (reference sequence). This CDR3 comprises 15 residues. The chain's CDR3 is CASSLGGGGDTEAFF. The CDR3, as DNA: TGTGCCAGCAGCTTAGGTGGTGGGGGAGATACTGAAGCTTTCTTT.

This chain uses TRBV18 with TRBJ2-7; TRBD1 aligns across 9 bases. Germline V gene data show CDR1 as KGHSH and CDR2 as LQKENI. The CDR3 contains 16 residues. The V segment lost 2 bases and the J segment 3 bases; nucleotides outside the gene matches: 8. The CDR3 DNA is TGTGCCAGCTCACCAGTAGGGACAGGGAGGAACTACGAGCAGTACTTC. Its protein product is CASSPVGTGRNYEQYF.

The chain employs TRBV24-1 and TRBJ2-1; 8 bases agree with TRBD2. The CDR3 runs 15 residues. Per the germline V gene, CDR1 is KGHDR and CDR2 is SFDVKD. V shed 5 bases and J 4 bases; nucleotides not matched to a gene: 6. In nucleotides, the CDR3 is TGTGCCACCAGTGTTGCGAGCGGGGGTTACAATGAGCAGTTCTTC. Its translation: CATSVASGGYNEQFF.

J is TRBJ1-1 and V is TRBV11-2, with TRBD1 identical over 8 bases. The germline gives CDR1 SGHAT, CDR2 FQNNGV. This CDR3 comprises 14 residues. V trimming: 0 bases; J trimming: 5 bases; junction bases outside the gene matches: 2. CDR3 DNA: TGTGCCAGCAGCTTAGATACAGGGGGGACTGAAGCTTTCTTT. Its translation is CASSLDTGGTEAFF.

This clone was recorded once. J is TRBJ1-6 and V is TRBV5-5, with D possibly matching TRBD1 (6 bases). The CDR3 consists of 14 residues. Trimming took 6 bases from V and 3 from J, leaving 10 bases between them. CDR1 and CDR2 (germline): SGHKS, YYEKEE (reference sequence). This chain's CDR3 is CASNSGDYNSPLHF. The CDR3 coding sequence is TGTGCCAGCAACTCAGGGGACTATAATTCACCCCTCCACTTT.

DNA for the CDR3: TGTGCCACCAGGGACAGGGATTCTTACAATGAGCAGTTCTTC. Translating it yields CATRDRDSYNEQFF. This chain connects TRBV10-3 to TRBJ2-1, with 9 positions matching TRBD1. Germline assignment: CDR1 ENHRY and CDR2 SYGVKD. Trimming took 10 bases from V and 4 from J; bases not matched to a gene: 8. The CDR3 has 14 residues.

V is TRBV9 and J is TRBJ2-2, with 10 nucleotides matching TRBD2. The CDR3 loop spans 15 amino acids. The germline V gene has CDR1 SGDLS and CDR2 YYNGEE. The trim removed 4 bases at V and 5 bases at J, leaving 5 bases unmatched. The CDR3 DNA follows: TGTGCCAGCAGCCCTAGCGGGAGTCGGACCGGGGAGCTGTTTTTT. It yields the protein CASSPSGSRTGELFF.

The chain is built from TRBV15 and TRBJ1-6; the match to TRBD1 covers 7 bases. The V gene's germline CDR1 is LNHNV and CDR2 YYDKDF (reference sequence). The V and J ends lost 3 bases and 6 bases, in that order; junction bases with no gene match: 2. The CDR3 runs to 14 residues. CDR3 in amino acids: CATSRGQINSPLHF. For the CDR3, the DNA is TGTGCCACCAGCAGGGGACAGATTAATTCACCCCTCCACTTT.

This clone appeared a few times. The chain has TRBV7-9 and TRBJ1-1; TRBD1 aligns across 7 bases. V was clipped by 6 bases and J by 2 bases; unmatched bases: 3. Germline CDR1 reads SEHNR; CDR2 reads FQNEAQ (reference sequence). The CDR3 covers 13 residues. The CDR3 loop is CASSGQDNTEAFF. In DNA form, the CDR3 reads TGTGCCAGCAGTGGACAGGATAACACTGAAGCTTTCTTT.

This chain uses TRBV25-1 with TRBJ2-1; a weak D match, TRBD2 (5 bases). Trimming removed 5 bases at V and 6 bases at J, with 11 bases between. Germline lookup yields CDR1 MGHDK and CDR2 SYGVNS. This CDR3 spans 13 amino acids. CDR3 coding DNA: TGTGCCAGCAGTCTGCGGGCAACCAATGAGCAGTTCTTC. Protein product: CASSLRATNEQFF.

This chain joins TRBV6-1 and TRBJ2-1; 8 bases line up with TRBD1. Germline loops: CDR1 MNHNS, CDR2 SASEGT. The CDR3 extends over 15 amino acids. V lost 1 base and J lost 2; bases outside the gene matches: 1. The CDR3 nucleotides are TGTGCCAGCAGTGAAGGGGGACAGGCCTACAATGAGCAGTTCTTC. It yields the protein CASSEGGQAYNEQFF.

As DNA, the CDR3 is TGTGCCAGCAGAGGGGTAGGGAACACCGGGGAGCTGTTTTTT. Its translation is CASRGVGNTGELFF. This chain links TRBV5-6 with TRBJ2-2; D perhaps matches TRBD1 (5 bases). The CDR3 runs 14 residues. The V end lost 5 bases, the J end lost 1 base, and 9 bases lay between the germline ends. The germline V gene has CDR1 SGHDT and CDR2 YYEEEE.

This CDR3 reads CASSQEGGANEKLFF. Here the CDR3 DNA reads TGTGCCAGCAGCCAAGAGGGGGGGGCTAATGAAAAACTGTTTTTT. V and J are TRBV3-1 (or the pseudogene TRBV3-2) and TRBJ1-4; tentatively, D is TRBD1 (5 bases). Per germline, CDR1 LGHDT and CDR2 YNNKEL (reference sequence). V was cut by 0 bases and J by 3 bases, with 8 bases left in between. The CDR3 consists of 15 residues.

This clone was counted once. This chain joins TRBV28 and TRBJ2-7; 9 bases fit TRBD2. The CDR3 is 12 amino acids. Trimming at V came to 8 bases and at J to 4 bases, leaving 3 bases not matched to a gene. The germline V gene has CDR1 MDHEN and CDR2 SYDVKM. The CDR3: CASLSGSYEQYF. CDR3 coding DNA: TGTGCCAGCCTTAGCGGGAGTTACGAGCAGTACTTC. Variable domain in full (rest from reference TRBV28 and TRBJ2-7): DVKVTQSSRYLVKRTGEKVFLECVQDMDHENMFWYRQDPGLGLRLIYFSYDVKMKEKGDIPEGYSVSREKKERFSLILESASTNQTSMYLCASLSGSYEQYFGPGTRLTVT.

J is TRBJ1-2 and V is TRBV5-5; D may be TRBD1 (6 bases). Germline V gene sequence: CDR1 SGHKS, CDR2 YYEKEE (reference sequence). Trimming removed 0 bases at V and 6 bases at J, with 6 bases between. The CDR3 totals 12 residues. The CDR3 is CASSLGQDGYTF. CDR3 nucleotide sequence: TGTGCCAGCAGCTTGGGACAGGATGGCTACACCTTC.

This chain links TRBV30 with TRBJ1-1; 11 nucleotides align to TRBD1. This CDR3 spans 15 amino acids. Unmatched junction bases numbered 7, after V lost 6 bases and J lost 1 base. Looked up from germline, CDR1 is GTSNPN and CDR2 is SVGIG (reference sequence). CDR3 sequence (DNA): TGTGCCTGTATATGGACAGGGGGCTCGAACACTGAAGCTTTCTTT. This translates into CACIWTGGSNTEAFF.

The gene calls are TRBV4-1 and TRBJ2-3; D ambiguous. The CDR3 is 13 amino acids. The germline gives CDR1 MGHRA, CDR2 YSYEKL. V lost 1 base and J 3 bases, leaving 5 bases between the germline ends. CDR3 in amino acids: CASSQVETDTQYF. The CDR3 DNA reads TGCGCCAGCAGCCAAGTTGAAACAGATACGCAGTATTTT.

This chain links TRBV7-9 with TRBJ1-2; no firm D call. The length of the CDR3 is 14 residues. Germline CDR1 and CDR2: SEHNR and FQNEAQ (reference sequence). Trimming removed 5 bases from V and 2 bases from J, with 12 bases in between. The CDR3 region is CASSLNQENYGYTF. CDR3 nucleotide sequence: TGTGCCAGCAGCCTTAATCAGGAGAACTATGGCTACACCTTC.

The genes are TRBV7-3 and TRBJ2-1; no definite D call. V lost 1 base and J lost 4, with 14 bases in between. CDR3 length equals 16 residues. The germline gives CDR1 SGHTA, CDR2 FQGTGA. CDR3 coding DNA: TGTGCCAGCAGCTTAATTGGCGGAAGCTATTACAATGAGCAGTTCTTC. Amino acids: CASSLIGGSYYNEQFF.

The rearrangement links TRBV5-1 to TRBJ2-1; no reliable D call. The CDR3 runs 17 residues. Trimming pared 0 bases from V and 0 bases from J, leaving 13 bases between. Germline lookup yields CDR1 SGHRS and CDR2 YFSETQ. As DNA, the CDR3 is TGCGCCAGCAGCTTGGCCTCAGGCCTAAGCTCCTACAATGAGCAGTTCTTC. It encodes CASSLASGLSSYNEQFF.